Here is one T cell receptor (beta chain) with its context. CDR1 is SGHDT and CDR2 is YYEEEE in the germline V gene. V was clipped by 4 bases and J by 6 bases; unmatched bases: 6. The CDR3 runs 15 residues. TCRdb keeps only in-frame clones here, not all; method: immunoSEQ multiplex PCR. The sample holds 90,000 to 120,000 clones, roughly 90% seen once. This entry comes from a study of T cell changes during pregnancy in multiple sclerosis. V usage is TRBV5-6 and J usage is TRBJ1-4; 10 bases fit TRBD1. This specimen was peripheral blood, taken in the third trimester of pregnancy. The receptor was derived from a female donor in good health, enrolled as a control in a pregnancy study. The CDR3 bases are TGTGCCAGCAGCCCTTCCGGGACAGGGGATGAAAAACTGTTTTTT. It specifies CASSPSGTGDEKLFF. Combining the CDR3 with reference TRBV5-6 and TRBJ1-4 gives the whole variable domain DAGVTQSPTHLIKTRGQQVTLRCSPKSGHDTVSWYQQALGQGPQFIFQYYEEEERQRGNFPDRFSGHQFPNYSSELNVNALLLGDSALYLCASSPSGTGDEKLFFGSGTQLSVL.